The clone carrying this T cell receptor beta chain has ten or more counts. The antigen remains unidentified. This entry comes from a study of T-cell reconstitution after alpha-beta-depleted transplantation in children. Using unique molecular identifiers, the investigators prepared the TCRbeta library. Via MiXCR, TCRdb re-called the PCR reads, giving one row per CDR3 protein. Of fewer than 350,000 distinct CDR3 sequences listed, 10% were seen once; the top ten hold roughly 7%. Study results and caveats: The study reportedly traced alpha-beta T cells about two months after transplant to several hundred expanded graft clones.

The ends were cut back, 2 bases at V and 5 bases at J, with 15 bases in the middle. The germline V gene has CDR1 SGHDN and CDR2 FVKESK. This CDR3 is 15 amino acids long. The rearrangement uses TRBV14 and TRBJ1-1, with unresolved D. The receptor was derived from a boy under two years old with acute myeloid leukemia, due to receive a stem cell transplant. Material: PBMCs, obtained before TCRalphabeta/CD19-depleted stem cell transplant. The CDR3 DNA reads TGTGCCAGCAGCCAACCGAGGACTTTTTTGACTGAAGCTTTCTTT. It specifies CASSQPRTFLTEAFF.